This T cell receptor (beta chain) derives from a study of cytomegalovirus exposure and HLA in healthy donors. General study points: In a later analysis, HLA-associated TCR beta chains were more clonally expanded than equally common others.

This clone was counted only a few times. Its antigen is unidentified. The V segment lost 6 bases and the J segment 6 bases; nucleotides outside the gene matches: 19. The CDR3 loop spans 17 amino acids. Researchers ran the PCR with 60 Vbeta and 13 Jbeta primers. Sequencing used immunoSEQ multiplex PCR; TCRdb keeps in-frame clones, though not all of them. The table records about 140,000 clones, about two thirds of them present only once. V and J are TRBV23-1 and TRBJ1-2, with 7 bases identical to TRBD1. TRBV23-1 is an ORF, with its function uncertain. The sequencing sample was made of PBMCs. The TCR originated in a young man in good health and CMV-seropositive. CDR3 residues: CASSPLRDSVRRHGYTF. The CDR3 nucleotides are TGCGCCAGCAGCCCTTTACGGGACAGCGTAAGGAGGCATGGCTACACCTTC.